These 2 T cell receptor beta chains came from one sample sequenced in a study of blood T cell repertoires in COVID-19. Profiling relied on immunoSEQ multiplex PCR, and the TCRdb table lists in-frame clones only, not all of them. The table lists about 310,000 clones, around nine tenths of them singletons. The sequencing sample was made of peripheral blood. These receptors came from a man between 65 and 85 years old with acute or convalescent COVID-19.

The J gene is TRBJ1-1, the V gene TRBV7-2, with D maybe TRBD1 (5 bases). Per germline, CDR1 SGHTA and CDR2 FQGNSA. Between the trimmed V and J ends, which lost 2 bases and 1 base, there was a span of 8 bases. The CDR3 sequence is 14 residues long. In nucleotides, the CDR3 is TGTGCCAGCAGCTTAATGGGGCAGAACACTGAAGCTTTCTTT. It yields the protein CASSLMGQNTEAFF.

This sequence joins TRBV6-5 and TRBJ1-2; D perhaps matches TRBD1 (5 bases). The CDR3 sequence is 12 residues long. Per germline, CDR1 MNHEY and CDR2 SVGAGI. Trimming shortened V by 7 bases and J by 8 bases, and 14 bases separated the two germline ends. The CDR3 loop is CASKDTRAGYTF. The CDR3 nucleotides are TGTGCCAGCAAGGACACAAGGGCAGGCTACACCTTC.